The clone carrying this T cell receptor beta chain was detected only a few times. The sample has other DNA sequences that encode this CDR3 too. Only in-frame clones appear in the TCRdb table, and some are missing; sequencing was by immunoSEQ multiplex PCR. The sample has 110,000 to 150,000 clones, approximately 92% seen once; the top ten hold roughly 3%. This CDR3 has 12 amino acids. V was trimmed by 2 bases and J by 7 bases, leaving 9 bases between them. The germline CDR1 and CDR2 sequences are ENHRY and SYGVKD. This specimen belongs to a study of blood T cell repertoires in COVID-19. The sequencing input was peripheral blood. The clonotype comes from a woman aged 55-69 years with active COVID-19. The V gene is TRBV10-3, the J gene TRBJ2-7; tentatively, D is TRBD1 (5 bases). CDR3 coding DNA: TGTGCCATCAGTGAGGCAGGGTATGAGCAGTACTTC. Protein product: CAISEAGYEQYF.